This is a list of T cell receptor beta chains from one sample in a study of cytotoxic CD8 clonotypes in ibrutinib-treated CLL. Assay used: immunoSEQ multiplex PCR; TCRdb lists only in-frame clones, some missing. Of about 140,000 clones in the sample, 75% to 85% were seen once. The sequenced sample was PBMCs, obtained after 36 months of ibrutinib treatment. The receptor source for this set is a human donor with chronic lymphocytic leukemia. Each CDR3 is given with its conserved first and last residue. The D gene is left open where the match is weak. The size field is filled for only some rows; it gives once, few, many or a size class.

J | D | size | V | CDR3 | DNA
TRBJ1-2 | TRBD1 | - | TRBV9 | CASGSSGTVYGYTF | TGTGCCAGCGGCTCTTCCGGGACAGTCTATGGCTACACCTTC
TRBJ2-5 | - | once | TRBV5-1 | CASSQDWEETQYF | TGCGCCAGCAGCCAGGACTGGGAAGAGACCCAGTACTTC
TRBJ1-5 | TRBD1 | - | TRBV2 | CASSFDRVGQPQHF | TGTGCCAGCAGTTTCGACAGGGTGGGTCAGCCCCAGCATTTT
TRBJ2-6 | - | - | TRBV10-3 | CAISESSFSGANVLTF | TGTGCCATCAGTGAGTCCAGTTTCTCTGGGGCCAACGTCCTGACTTTC
TRBJ2-1 | - | - | TRBV4-1 | CASSQVRLLVYNEQFF | TGCGCCAGCAGCCAAGTCCGACTCCTCGTCTACAATGAGCAGTTCTTC
TRBJ2-3 | - | - | TRBV13 | CASSLERAADTQYF | TGTGCCAGCAGCTTAGAGAGGGCTGCAGATACGCAGTATTTT
TRBJ2-5 | TRBD1 | - | TRBV27 | CASSPWDRDQETQYF | TGTGCCAGCAGTCCCTGGGACAGGGACCAAGAGACCCAGTACTTC
TRBJ2-7 | - | - | TRBV27 | CASRLASSYEQYF | TGTGCCAGCCGGCTAGCGAGTTCCTACGAGCAGTACTTC
TRBJ2-5 | - | - | TRBV7-9 | CASSPGAETQYF | TGTGCCAGCAGCCCAGGGGCAGAGACCCAGTACTTC
TRBJ2-1 | TRBD2 | - | TRBV15 | CATSILAGAYNEQFF | TGTGCCACCAGTATCCTAGCGGGGGCCTACAATGAGCAGTTCTTC
TRBJ2-7 | - | few | TRBV18 | CASSPGPVSSYEQYF | TGTGCCAGCTCACCTGGGCCGGTAAGCTCCTACGAGCAGTACTTC
TRBJ2-7 | TRBD2 | - | TRBV30 | CAWRANSGTSNEQYF | TGTGCCTGGAGGGCCAATTCCGGGACTAGTAACGAGCAGTACTTC
TRBJ1-1 | - | - | TRBV7-3 | CASSGGLVTEAFF | TGTGCCAGCAGCGGGGGGCTAGTTACTGAAGCTTTCTTT
TRBJ1-1 | - | - | TRBV2 | CASRSLNTEAFF | TGTGCCAGCCGATCCTTGAACACTGAAGCTTTCTTT
TRBJ1-3 | - | - | TRBV9 | CASSVLGPASGNTIYF | TGTGCCAGCAGCGTACTTGGCCCCGCGAGTGGAAACACCATATATTTT
TRBJ2-7 | - | - | TRBV12-2 | CASLPVGRQYEQYF | TGTGCAAGTCTCCCCGTGGGACGGCAGTACGAGCAGTACTTC
TRBJ1-2 | TRBD1 | - | TRBV18 | CASSGQGAGGYTF | TGTGCCAGCTCGGGACAGGGGGCAGGTGGCTACACCTTC
TRBJ1-2 | TRBD1 | - | TRBV11-2 | CASSLVQGAGGYTF | TGTGCCAGCAGCTTAGTACAGGGGGCGGGAGGCTACACCTTC
TRBJ1-4 | - | - | TRBV18 | CASSPRQREGEKLFF | TGTGCCAGCTCTCCACGACAGCGGGAGGGTGAAAAACTGTTTTTT
TRBJ2-3 | TRBD2 | - | TRBV5-1 | CASSVLAETDTQYF | TGCGCCAGCAGCGTGCTAGCGGAGACAGATACGCAGTATTTT
TRBJ2-7 | TRBD2 | few | TRBV7-9 | CASSLVPSGSVYEQYF | TGTGCCAGCAGCTTAGTACCTAGCGGGAGTGTCTACGAGCAGTACTTC
TRBJ2-7 | TRBD2 | - | TRBV7-2 | CASSPSTGGPYEQYF | TGTGCCAGCAGTCCGTCTACGGGAGGGCCCTACGAGCAGTACTTC
TRBJ2-1 | - | - | TRBV2 | CASSDPNFNEQFF | TGTGCCAGCAGTGATCCGAACTTCAATGAGCAGTTCTTC
TRBJ1-3 | - | - | TRBV4-1 | CASSQETLNLQGSSGNTIYF | TGCGCCAGCAGCCAAGAAACCCTTAACCTACAGGGCAGCTCTGGAAACACCATATATTTT
TRBJ2-1 | - | - | TRBV7-2 | CASSLVEYNEQFF | TGTGCCAGCAGCTTAGTCGAGTACAATGAGCAGTTCTTC
TRBJ2-7 | - | - | TRBV7-2 | CASSTLASGSYEQYF | TGTGCCAGCAGCACCCTAGCGAGCGGCTCCTACGAGCAGTACTTC
TRBJ2-1 | - | - | TRBV29-1 | CSVAPTRHGEQFF | TGCAGCGTCGCCCCAACTAGGCACGGTGAGCAGTTCTTC
TRBJ2-5 | TRBD2 | few | TRBV5-1 | CASSFTNSGGQETQYF | TGCGCCAGCAGCTTCACAAATAGCGGGGGACAAGAGACCCAGTACTTC
TRBJ2-1 | - | - | TRBV10-2 | CASSESIIAVARNEQFF | TGCGCCAGCAGTGAGTCCATTATCGCAGTCGCGCGCAATGAGCAGTTCTTC
TRBJ2-2 | - | - | TRBV5-1 | CASSLWGRETGELFF | TGCGCCAGCAGCTTGTGGGGCAGGGAGACCGGGGAGCTGTTTTTT
TRBJ2-3 | TRBD1 | - | TRBV11-2 | CASSLVGQDFSTDTQYF | TGTGCCAGCAGCTTAGTGGGACAGGACTTTAGCACAGATACGCAGTATTTT
TRBJ1-1 | - | - | TRBV30 | CAWLEGWTEAFF | TGTGCCTGGTTGGAGGGGTGGACTGAAGCTTTCTTT
TRBJ1-5 | - | - | TRBV10-3 | CAISEGRMDQPQHF | TGTGCCATCAGTGAGGGGAGGATGGATCAGCCCCAGCATTTT
TRBJ1-2 | - | - | TRBV4-1 | CASSSWDKYGYTF | TGCGCCAGCAGCTCCTGGGACAAATATGGCTACACCTTC
TRBJ2-1 | TRBD2 | - | TRBV5-1 | CASSYGILAENEQFF | TGCGCCAGCAGCTACGGCATACTAGCGGAAAATGAGCAGTTCTTC
TRBJ2-1 | - | - | TRBV19 | CASSTSGADVYNEQFF | TGTGCCAGTAGCACATCAGGGGCGGATGTCTACAATGAGCAGTTCTTC
TRBJ2-7 | TRBD2 | - | TRBV4-1 | CASSQTASGSYEQYF | TGCGCCAGCAGCCAAACGGCTAGCGGGAGTTACGAGCAGTACTTC
TRBJ2-5 | TRBD1 | once | TRBV6-1 | CASSELRDRVPQETQYF | TGTGCCAGCAGTGAACTAAGGGACAGGGTCCCTCAAGAGACCCAGTACTTC
TRBJ2-5 | - | - | TRBV6-1 | CASSGQETQYF | TGTGCCAGCAGTGGACAAGAGACCCAGTACTTC
TRBJ2-7 | TRBD2 | - | TRBV28 | CASSLGGYEQYF | TGTGCCAGCAGTTTGGGGGGGTACGAGCAGTACTTC
TRBJ2-2 | - | once | TRBV11-2 | CASSFHGGPGELFF | TGTGCCAGCAGCTTCCATGGGGGGCCCGGGGAGCTGTTTTTT
TRBJ2-1 | TRBD2 | - | TRBV19 | CASTGQGLALPRYNEQFF | TGTGCCAGTACTGGACAGGGACTAGCGCTCCCTAGATACAATGAGCAGTTCTTC
TRBJ2-3 | - | - | TRBV28 | CASSAPSTDTQYF | TGTGCCAGCAGTGCGCCTAGCACAGATACGCAGTATTTT
TRBJ1-3 | TRBD1 | - | TRBV4-1 | CASSQVGRQGTGNTIYF | TGCGCCAGCAGCCAAGTAGGGCGACAGGGCACTGGAAACACCATATATTTT
TRBJ1-5 | - | - | TRBV6-5 | CASSYSSFEPQHF | TGTGCCAGCAGTTACTCGAGTTTCGAGCCCCAGCATTTT
TRBJ1-6 | - | - | TRBV15 | CATSRDRAYNSPLHF | TGTGCCACCAGCAGAGATCGGGCCTATAATTCACCCCTCCACTTT
TRBJ1-6 | - | once | TRBV4-1 | CASSQDLWLLNSPLHF | TGCGCCAGCAGCCAAGATTTGTGGCTTCTGAATTCACCCCTCCACTTT
TRBJ2-7 | - | once | TRBV19 | CASSNRDHYEQYF | TGTGCCAGTAGCAACAGGGATCACTACGAGCAGTACTTC
TRBJ2-1 | TRBD2 | - | TRBV5-4 | CASSAWTSGRSEQFF | TGTGCCAGCAGCGCCTGGACTAGCGGGAGAAGTGAGCAGTTCTTC
TRBJ1-5 | - | - | TRBV6-5 | CASSYVTPGGPQHF | TGTGCCAGCAGTTACGTCACTCCTGGGGGTCCCCAGCATTTT
TRBJ2-4 | - | - | TRBV5-1 | CASSTLKEPNIQYF | TGCGCCAGCAGCACCCTAAAGGAGCCAAACATTCAGTACTTC
TRBJ2-7 | TRBD1 | - | TRBV5-1 | CASSLSGTGSSEQYF | TGCGCCAGCAGCTTGTCCGGGACAGGGAGCTCCGAGCAGTACTTC
TRBJ2-1 | TRBD2 | - | TRBV9 | CASSVVGAGGGRNEQFF | TGTGCCAGCAGCGTAGTCGGTGCGGGAGGCGGGCGCAATGAGCAGTTCTTC
TRBJ1-1 | - | - | TRBV19 | CASSMWQLNTEAFF | TGTGCCAGTAGTATGTGGCAGTTGAACACTGAAGCTTTCTTT
TRBJ1-2 | - | - | TRBV29-1 | CSVQRQSMDGYTF | TGCAGCGTTCAAAGACAGAGCATGGATGGCTACACCTTC
TRBJ1-1 | - | - | TRBV29-1 | CSAGGVLTLEAFF | TGCAGCGCCGGGGGCGTCCTCACCTTAGAAGCTTTCTTT
TRBJ1-6 | - | - | TRBV7-9 | CASRTANSPLHF | TGTGCCAGCAGGACAGCTAATTCACCCCTCCACTTT